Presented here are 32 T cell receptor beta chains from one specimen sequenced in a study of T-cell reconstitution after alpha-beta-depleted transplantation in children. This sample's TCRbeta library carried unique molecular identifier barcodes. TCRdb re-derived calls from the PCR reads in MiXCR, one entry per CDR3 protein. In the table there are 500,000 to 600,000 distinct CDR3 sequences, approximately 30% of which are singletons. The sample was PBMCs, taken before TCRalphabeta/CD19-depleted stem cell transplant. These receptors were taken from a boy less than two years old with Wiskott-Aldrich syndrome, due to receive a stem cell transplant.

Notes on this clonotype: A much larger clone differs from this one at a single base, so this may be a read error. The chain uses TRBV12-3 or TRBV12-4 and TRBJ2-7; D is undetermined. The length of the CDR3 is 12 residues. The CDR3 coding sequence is TGTGCCGGCAGTTTATACGGCTACGAGCAGTACTTC. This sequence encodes CAGSLYGYEQYF.

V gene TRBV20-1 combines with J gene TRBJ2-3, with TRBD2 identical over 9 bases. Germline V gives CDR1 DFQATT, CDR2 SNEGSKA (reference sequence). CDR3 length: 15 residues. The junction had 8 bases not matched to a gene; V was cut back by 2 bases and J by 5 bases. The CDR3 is CSARLAGNRGDTQYF. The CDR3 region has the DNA TGCAGTGCTAGACTAGCGGGAAATAGAGGAGATACGCAGTATTTT.

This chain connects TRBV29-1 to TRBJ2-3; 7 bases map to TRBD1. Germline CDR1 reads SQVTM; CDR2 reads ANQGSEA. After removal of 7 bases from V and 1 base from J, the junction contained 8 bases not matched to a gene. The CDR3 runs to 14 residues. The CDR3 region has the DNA TGCAGCGGGTATGAGGACAGGCGCACAGATACGCAGTATTTT. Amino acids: CSGYEDRRTDTQYF.

CDR3 residues: CASCLGLALASSGNTIYF. The CDR3 nucleotides read TGCGCCAGCTGCCTGGGGTTGGCGCTCGCGAGCTCTGGAAACACCATATATTTT. The chain joins TRBV5-1 to TRBJ1-3, with no clear D. This CDR3 is built from 18 residues. V was pared by 7 bases and J by 0 bases, with 23 bases between. Looked up from germline, CDR1 is SGHRS and CDR2 is YFSETQ.

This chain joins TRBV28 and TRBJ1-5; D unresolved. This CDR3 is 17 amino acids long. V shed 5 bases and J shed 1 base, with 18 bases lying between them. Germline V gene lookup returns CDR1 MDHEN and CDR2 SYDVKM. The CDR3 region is CASSPAPRVRSNQPQHF. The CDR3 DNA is TGTGCCAGCAGTCCTGCCCCGAGAGTGAGAAGCAATCAGCCCCAGCATTTT.

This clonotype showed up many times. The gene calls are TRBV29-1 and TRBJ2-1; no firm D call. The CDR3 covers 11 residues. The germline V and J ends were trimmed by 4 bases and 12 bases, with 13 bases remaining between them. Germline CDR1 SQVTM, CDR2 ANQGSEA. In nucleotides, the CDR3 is TGCAGCGTTGTGGTGTTACAGCTGCAGTTCTTC. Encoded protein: CSVVVLQLQFF.

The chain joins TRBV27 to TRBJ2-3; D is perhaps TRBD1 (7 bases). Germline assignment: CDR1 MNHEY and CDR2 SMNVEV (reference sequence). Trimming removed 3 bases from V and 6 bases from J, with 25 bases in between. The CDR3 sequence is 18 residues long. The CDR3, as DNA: TGTGCCAGCAGTTTGCGACAGGGTATCTCAGCGGCGGGGGATACGCAGTATTTT. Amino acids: CASSLRQGISAAGDTQYF.

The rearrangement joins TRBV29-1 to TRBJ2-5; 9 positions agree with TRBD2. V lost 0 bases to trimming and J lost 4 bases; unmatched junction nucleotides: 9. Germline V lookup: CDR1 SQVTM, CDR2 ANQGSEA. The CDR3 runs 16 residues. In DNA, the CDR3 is TGCAGCGTTGAAGATCAACCTAGCGGGATAGCAGAGACCCAGTACTTC. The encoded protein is CSVEDQPSGIAETQYF. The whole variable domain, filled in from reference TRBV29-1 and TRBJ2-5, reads SAVISQKPSRDICQRGTSLTIQCQVDSQVTMMFWYRQQPGQSLTLIATANQGSEATYESGFVIDKFPISRPNLTFSTLTVSNMSPEDSSIYLCSVEDQPSGIAETQYFGPGTRLLVL.

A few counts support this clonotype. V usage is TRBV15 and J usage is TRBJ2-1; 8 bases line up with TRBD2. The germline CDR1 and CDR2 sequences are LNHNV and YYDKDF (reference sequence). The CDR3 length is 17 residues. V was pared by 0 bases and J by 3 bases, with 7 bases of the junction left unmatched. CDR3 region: CATSRDLTSGIYNEQFF. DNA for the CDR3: TGTGCCACCAGCAGAGATTTAACTAGCGGAATCTACAATGAGCAGTTCTTC.

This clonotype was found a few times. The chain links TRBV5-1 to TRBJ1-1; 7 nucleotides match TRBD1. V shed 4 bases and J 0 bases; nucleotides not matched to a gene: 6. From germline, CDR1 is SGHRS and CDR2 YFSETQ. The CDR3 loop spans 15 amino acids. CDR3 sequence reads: CASSTRDRLNTEAFF. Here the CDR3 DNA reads TGCGCCAGCAGCACCCGGGACAGACTGAACACTGAAGCTTTCTTT.

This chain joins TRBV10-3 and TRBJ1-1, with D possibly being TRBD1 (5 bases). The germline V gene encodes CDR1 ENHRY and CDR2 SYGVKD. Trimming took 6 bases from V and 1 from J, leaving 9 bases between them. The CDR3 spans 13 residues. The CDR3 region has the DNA TGTGCCATCAGATTGACAGAGAACACTGAAGCTTTCTTT. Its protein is CAIRLTENTEAFF.

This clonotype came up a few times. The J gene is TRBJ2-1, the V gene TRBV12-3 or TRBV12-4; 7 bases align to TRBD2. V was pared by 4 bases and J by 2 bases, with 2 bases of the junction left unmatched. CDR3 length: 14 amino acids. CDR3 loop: CASSSTSAYNEQFF. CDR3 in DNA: TGTGCCAGCAGTTCCACTAGCGCCTACAATGAGCAGTTCTTC.

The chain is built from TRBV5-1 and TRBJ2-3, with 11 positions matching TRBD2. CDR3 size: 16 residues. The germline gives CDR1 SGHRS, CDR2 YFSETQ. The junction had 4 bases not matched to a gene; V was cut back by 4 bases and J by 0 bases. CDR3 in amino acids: CASSVRTSGSTDTQYF. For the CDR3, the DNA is TGCGCCAGCAGCGTCCGGACTAGCGGGAGCACAGATACGCAGTATTTT.

The CDR3 region is CATSGGTSGSNEQFF. The DNA for the CDR3 is TGTGCCACCAGTGGGGGGACTAGCGGGAGCAATGAGCAGTTCTTC. J is TRBJ2-1 and V is TRBV24-1; 14 nucleotides line up with TRBD2. The CDR3 contains 15 residues. After removal of 5 bases from V and 6 bases from J, the junction contained 2 bases not matched to a gene. CDR1 is KGHDR and CDR2 is SFDVKD in the germline V gene.

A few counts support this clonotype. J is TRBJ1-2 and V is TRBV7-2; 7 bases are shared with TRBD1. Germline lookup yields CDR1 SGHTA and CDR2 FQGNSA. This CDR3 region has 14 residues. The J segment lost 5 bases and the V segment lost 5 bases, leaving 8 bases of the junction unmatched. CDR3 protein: CASSRGTANYGYTF. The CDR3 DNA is TGTGCCAGCAGCCGCGGGACAGCGAATTATGGCTACACCTTC.

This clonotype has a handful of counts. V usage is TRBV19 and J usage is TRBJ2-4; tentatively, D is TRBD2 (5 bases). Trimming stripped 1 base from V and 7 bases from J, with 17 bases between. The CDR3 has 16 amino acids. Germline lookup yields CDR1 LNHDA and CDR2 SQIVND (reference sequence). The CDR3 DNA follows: TGTGCCAGTAGTATAGTCCCGACTGTGAGGGTGAACATTCAGTACTTC. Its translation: CASSIVPTVRVNIQYF.

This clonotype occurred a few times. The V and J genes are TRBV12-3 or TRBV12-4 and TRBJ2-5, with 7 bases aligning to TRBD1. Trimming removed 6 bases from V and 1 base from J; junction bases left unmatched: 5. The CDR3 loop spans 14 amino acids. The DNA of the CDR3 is TGTGCCAGCAGCAAGACAGGGCCCCAAGAGACCCAGTACTTC. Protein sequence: CASSKTGPQETQYF.

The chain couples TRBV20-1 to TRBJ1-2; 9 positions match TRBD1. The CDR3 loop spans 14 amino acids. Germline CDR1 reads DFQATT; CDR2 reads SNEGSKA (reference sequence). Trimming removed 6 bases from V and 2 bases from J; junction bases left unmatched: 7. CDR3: CSARPGQGNYGYTF. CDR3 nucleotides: TGCAGTGCCAGACCGGGACAGGGAAACTATGGCTACACCTTC.

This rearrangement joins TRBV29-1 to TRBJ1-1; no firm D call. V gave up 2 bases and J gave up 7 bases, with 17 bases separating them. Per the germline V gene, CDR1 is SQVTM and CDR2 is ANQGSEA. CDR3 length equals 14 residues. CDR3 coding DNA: TGCAGCGTTGAAAGTGGGAGGTTGAGGATTGAAGCTTTCTTT. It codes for CSVESGRLRIEAFF. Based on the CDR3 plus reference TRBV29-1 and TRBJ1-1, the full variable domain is SAVISQKPSRDICQRGTSLTIQCQVDSQVTMMFWYRQQPGQSLTLIATANQGSEATYESGFVIDKFPISRPNLTFSTLTVSNMSPEDSSIYLCSVESGRLRIEAFFGQGTRLTVV.

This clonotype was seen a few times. Here the CDR3 reads CASSFPLPPSRSYNEQFF. DNA for the CDR3: TGTGCCAGCAGTTTTCCTCTTCCGCCGTCCCGCTCCTACAATGAGCAGTTCTTC. The V and J genes are TRBV28 and TRBJ2-1; D remains ambiguous. The ends were cut back, 3 bases at V and 0 bases at J, with 18 bases in the middle. There are 18 residues in the CDR3. Germline-derived CDR1 and CDR2 are MDHEN and SYDVKM.

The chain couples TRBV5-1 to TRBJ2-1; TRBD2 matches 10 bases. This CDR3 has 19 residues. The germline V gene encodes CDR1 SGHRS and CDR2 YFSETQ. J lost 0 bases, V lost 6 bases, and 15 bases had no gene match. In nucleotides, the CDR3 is TGCGCCAGCAAGCTTGGTATTTGGGAGCGGGGGGGCTCCTACAATGAGCAGTTCTTC. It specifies CASKLGIWERGGSYNEQFF.

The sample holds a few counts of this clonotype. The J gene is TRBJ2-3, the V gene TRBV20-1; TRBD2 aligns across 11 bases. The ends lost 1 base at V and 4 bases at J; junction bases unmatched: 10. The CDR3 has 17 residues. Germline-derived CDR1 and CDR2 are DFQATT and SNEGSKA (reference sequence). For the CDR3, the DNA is TGCAGTGCTAGAGGGGGTATAGCGGGAGGGCCCCCAGATACGCAGTATTTT. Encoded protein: CSARGGIAGGPPDTQYF.

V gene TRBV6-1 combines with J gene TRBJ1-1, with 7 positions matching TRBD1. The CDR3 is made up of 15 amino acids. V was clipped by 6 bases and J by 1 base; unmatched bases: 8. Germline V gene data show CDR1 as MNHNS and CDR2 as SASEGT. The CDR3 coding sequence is TGTGCCAGCAGACCCCTGGGACAGAGGAACACTGAAGCTTTCTTT. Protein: CASRPLGQRNTEAFF.

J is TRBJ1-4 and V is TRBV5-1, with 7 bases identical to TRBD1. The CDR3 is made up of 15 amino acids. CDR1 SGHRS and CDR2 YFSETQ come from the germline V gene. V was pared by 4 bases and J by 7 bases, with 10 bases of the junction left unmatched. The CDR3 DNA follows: TGCGCCAGCAGCAGACTGACAGGGAAGGGTGAAAAACTGTTTTTT. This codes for CASSRLTGKGEKLFF.

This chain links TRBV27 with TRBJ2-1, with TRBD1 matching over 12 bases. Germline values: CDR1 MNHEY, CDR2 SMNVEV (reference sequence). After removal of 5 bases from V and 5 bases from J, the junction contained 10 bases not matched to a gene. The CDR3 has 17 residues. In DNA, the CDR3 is TGTGCCAGCAGTCCAAGGATCGGGACAGGGGGCAACAATGAGCAGTTCTTC. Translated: CASSPRIGTGGNNEQFF.

The CDR3 loop is CASSPNVAVTGELFF. DNA of the CDR3: TGTGCCAGCAGCCCCAACGTGGCGGTCACCGGGGAGCTGTTTTTT. The chain uses TRBV9 and TRBJ2-2; D uncertain. The CDR3 spans 15 residues. Per the germline V gene, CDR1 is SGDLS and CDR2 is YYNGEE. V lost 4 bases and J 4 bases, leaving 14 bases between the germline ends.

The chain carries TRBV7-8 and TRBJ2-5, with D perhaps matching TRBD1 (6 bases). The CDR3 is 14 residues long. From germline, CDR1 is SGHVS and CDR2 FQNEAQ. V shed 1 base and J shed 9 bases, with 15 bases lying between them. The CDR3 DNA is TGTGCCAGCAGCTTAGAACTTTCTCAGGGGTCCCAGTACTTC. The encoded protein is CASSLELSQGSQYF.

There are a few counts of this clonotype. The CDR3: CASRPPRAILFYEQYF. DNA of the CDR3: TGTGCCAGCAGGCCCCCCAGGGCGATTTTATTCTACGAGCAGTACTTC. The V gene is TRBV12-3 or TRBV12-4, the J gene TRBJ2-7, with D possibly being TRBD1 (5 bases). The length of the CDR3 is 16 residues. V lost 6 bases and J 3 bases, leaving 21 bases between the germline ends.

In DNA, the CDR3 is TGTGCCAGCAGTTCCCCTGACGGGCCACACTCTGGAAACACCATATATTTT. Translating it yields CASSSPDGPHSGNTIYF. V gene TRBV12-3 or TRBV12-4 combines with J gene TRBJ1-3; D gene unclear. This CDR3 is built from 17 residues. V lost 4 bases to trimming and J lost 0 bases, with 16 bases between them.

Here the CDR3 DNA reads TGTGCCAGCAGTGTAGACAGGGAAAAAAGGTTTTTT. Its protein product is CASSVDREKRFF. This chain uses TRBV12-3 or TRBV12-4 with TRBJ1-4, with 7 bases aligning to TRBD1. The trim removed 5 bases at V and 16 bases at J, leaving 10 bases unmatched. The CDR3 length is 12 residues.

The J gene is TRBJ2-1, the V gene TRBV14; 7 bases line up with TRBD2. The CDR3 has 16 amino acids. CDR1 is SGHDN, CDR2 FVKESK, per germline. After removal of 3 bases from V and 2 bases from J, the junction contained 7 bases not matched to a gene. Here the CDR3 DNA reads TGTGCCAGCAGCCAGACGGGACTAAGGCCCTACAATGAGCAGTTCTTC. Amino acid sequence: CASSQTGLRPYNEQFF.

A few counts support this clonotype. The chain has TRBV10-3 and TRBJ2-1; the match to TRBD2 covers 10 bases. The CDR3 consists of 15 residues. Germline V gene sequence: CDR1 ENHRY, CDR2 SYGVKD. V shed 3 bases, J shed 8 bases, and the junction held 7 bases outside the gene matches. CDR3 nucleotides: TGTGCCATCAGTGACCGAGCGGGAGGGTACGATGAGCAGTTCTTC. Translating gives CAISDRAGGYDEQFF.